A selection of T cell receptor beta chains follows, all from one sample in a study of blood T cell repertoires in COVID-19. The protocol was immunoSEQ multiplex PCR, while the TCRdb copy is restricted to in-frame clones and leaves out a portion. The data contain 150,000 to 200,000 clones, approximately 81% of them singletons. The specimen sequenced was peripheral blood. These TCRs come from a human donor with acute or convalescent COVID-19. The donor label of this sample is uncertain. The CDR3 runs from the conserved cysteine through the conserved F or W. D genes are given only for firm matches. Some rows mark clone size as missing; the rest say once, few, many or name a class of expanded clone.

d_gene,v_gene,abundance,j_gene,CDR3aa,CDR3nt
TRBD2,TRBV7-9,few,TRBJ2-1,CASSQLAGGLGEQFF,TGTGCCAGCAGCCAACTAGCGGGGGGGTTAGGTGAGCAGTTCTTC
NA,TRBV7-3,NA,TRBJ1-1,CASSSQGYTEAFF,TGTGCCAGCAGCTCCCAGGGGTACACTGAAGCTTTCTTT
TRBD1,TRBV3-1/TRBV3-2,once,TRBJ1-2,CASSSGGRYGYTF,TGTGCCAGCAGCTCAGGGGGCCGTTATGGCTACACCTTC
NA,TRBV6-2/TRBV6-3,NA,TRBJ1-2,CASSYSGDYGYTF,TGTGCCAGCAGTTACTCAGGGGACTATGGCTACACCTTC
NA,TRBV5-6,once,TRBJ2-7,CASRKGGPTYEQYF,TGTGCCAGCAGAAAGGGGGGGCCTACCTACGAGCAGTACTTC
TRBD1,TRBV7-2,NA,TRBJ2-3,CASSLAPQGAMSTDTQYF,TGTGCCAGCAGCTTAGCCCCACAGGGGGCAATGAGCACAGATACGCAGTATTTT
TRBD1,TRBV29-1,few,TRBJ1-5,CSVGGTGDSPQHF,TGCAGCGTCGGGGGGACAGGGGATTCCCCCCAGCATTTT
NA,TRBV2,few,TRBJ1-2,CASSPMGGNGYTF,TGTGCCAGCAGCCCTATGGGGGGGAATGGCTACACCTTC
TRBD1,TRBV28,few,TRBJ1-2,CASSRGQYYGYTF,TGTGCCAGCAGTAGGGGACAGTACTATGGCTACACCTTC
NA,TRBV7-9,NA,TRBJ2-7,CASSVRTGFRGDEQYF,TGTGCCAGCAGCGTCAGAACAGGGTTCCGAGGCGACGAGCAGTACTTC
NA,TRBV2,NA,TRBJ2-1,CASSSEERPHFSSYNEQFF,TGTGCCAGCAGTTCCGAGGAGCGGCCTCATTTCAGCTCCTACAATGAGCAGTTCTTC
NA,TRBV27,NA,TRBJ2-4,CASRSTGAGGNIQYF,TGTGCCAGCAGGAGTACAGGGGCGGGGGGAAACATTCAGTACTTC
NA,TRBV20-1,NA,TRBJ2-5,CSASELRWRETQYF,TGCAGTGCTAGTGAGCTGAGGTGGCGAGAGACCCAGTACTTC
NA,TRBV2,NA,TRBJ2-4,CASSPAVAKNIQYF,TGTGCCAGCAGTCCCGCGGTAGCCAAAAACATTCAGTACTTC
TRBD1,TRBV5-1,NA,TRBJ1-1,CASSLTGGATEAFF,TGCGCCAGCAGCTTGACAGGGGGCGCGACTGAAGCTTTCTTT
NA,TRBV24-1,once,TRBJ2-2,CATSDLRGDTGELFF,TGTGCCACCAGTGATCTCAGGGGAGACACCGGGGAGCTGTTTTTT
TRBD2,TRBV5-1,NA,TRBJ2-7,CASSLAGGSKEQYF,TGCGCCAGCAGCTTGGCCGGGGGGTCGAAGGAGCAGTACTTC
NA,TRBV19,NA,TRBJ2-7,CASGPRGRGSYEQYF,TGTGCCAGCGGTCCCCGAGGGAGAGGATCCTACGAGCAGTACTTC
TRBD1,TRBV7-9,NA,TRBJ1-6,CASSNQDRSGSPLHF,TGTGCCAGCAGCAACCAGGACAGGTCGGGTTCACCCCTCCACTTT
NA,TRBV3-1/TRBV3-2,NA,TRBJ1-1,CASSHQGSFMNTEAFF,TGTGCCAGCAGCCATCAGGGGAGTTTTATGAACACTGAAGCTTTCTTT
TRBD1,TRBV29-1,NA,TRBJ1-2,CSVVQGGYQWNYGYTF,TGCAGCGTAGTACAGGGGGGATATCAGTGGAACTATGGCTACACCTTC
TRBD2,TRBV3-1/TRBV3-2,NA,TRBJ2-1,CASSQDWASGGYNEQFF,TGTGCCAGCAGCCAAGATTGGGCTAGCGGGGGCTACAATGAGCAGTTCTTC
TRBD1,TRBV5-1,NA,TRBJ1-4,CASSEQGADEKLFF,TGCGCCAGCAGCGAACAGGGGGCCGATGAAAAACTGTTTTTT
TRBD1,TRBV30,NA,TRBJ1-2,CAWIMGQRRYTF,TGTGCCTGGATAATGGGACAGAGACGCTACACCTTC
NA,TRBV28,NA,TRBJ1-4,CASSPSGQLNEKLFF,TGTGCCAGCAGCCCTAGCGGACAGCTTAATGAAAAACTGTTTTTT
NA,TRBV7-9,NA,TRBJ1-4,CASSHNQATNEKLFF,TGTGCCAGCAGCCACAACCAAGCAACTAATGAAAAACTGTTTTTT
NA,TRBV11-3,NA,TRBJ2-3,CASSFGFAQVAADTQYF,TGTGCCAGCAGCTTTGGGTTTGCCCAGGTCGCTGCAGATACGCAGTATTTT
TRBD1,TRBV2,few,TRBJ2-5,CASSTQILRDRGRGSGETQYF,TGTGCCAGCTCGACCCAGATCCTCCGGGACAGGGGGCGGGGGAGCGGAGAGACCCAGTACTTC
TRBD1,TRBV7-2,NA,TRBJ2-3,CASSFRTGGTDTQYF,TGTGCCAGCAGCTTTAGAACAGGGGGCACAGATACGCAGTATTTT
TRBD1,TRBV5-1,once,TRBJ1-2,CASSTGTGRLDYGYTF,TGCGCCAGCAGCACTGGGACAGGGAGGTTGGACTATGGCTACACCTTC
NA,TRBV9,NA,TRBJ1-6,CASSVADRIDDSPLHF,TGTGCCAGCAGCGTAGCCGACAGGATTGATGATTCACCCCTCCACTTT
TRBD2,TRBV30,NA,TRBJ2-3,CAWSRGGRTDTQYF,TGTGCCTGGAGCCGCGGGGGACGCACAGATACGCAGTATTTT
TRBD1,TRBV9,NA,TRBJ2-2,CASSVQGDHTGELFF,TGTGCCAGCAGCGTACAGGGGGACCACACCGGGGAGCTGTTTTTT
TRBD2,TRBV18,NA,TRBJ2-5,CASSPPGLLADQETQYF,TGTGCCAGCTCACCACCGGGTTTGCTAGCGGACCAAGAGACCCAGTACTTC
NA,TRBV28,NA,TRBJ2-1,CASGRDSYNEQFF,TGTGCCAGTGGTCGGGACTCCTACAATGAGCAGTTCTTC
TRBD1,TRBV7-8,NA,TRBJ1-6,CASSRDRGNSPLHF,TGTGCCAGCAGTCGTGACAGGGGGAATTCACCCCTCCACTTT
TRBD1,TRBV2,NA,TRBJ1-6,CASSEEGRGWSNSPLHF,TGTGCCAGCAGTGAGGAAGGCAGGGGGTGGTCTAACTCACCCCTCCACTTT
TRBD1,TRBV9,NA,TRBJ1-2,CASGLFGTGGYYTF,TGTGCCAGCGGCCTATTTGGTACAGGGGGGTATTACACCTTC
NA,TRBV6-5,NA,TRBJ1-4,CASRDRGGASEKLFF,TGTGCCAGCAGAGATAGGGGAGGGGCTAGTGAAAAACTGTTTTTT
TRBD2,TRBV2,NA,TRBJ2-5,CASNRFGEGQETQYF,TGTGCCAGCAACCGTTTCGGGGAGGGCCAAGAGACCCAGTACTTC
NA,TRBV15,once,TRBJ2-6,CATSRSSSRAGANVLTF,TGTGCCACCAGCAGGAGTTCCTCGAGGGCTGGGGCCAACGTCCTGACTTTC